This entry concerns a single T cell receptor (beta chain). Its target antigen remains unknown. Base qualities are not recorded, but no much larger clone differs from it by a single base. The 39 donors, aged 6 to 90 years, were systemically healthy Caucasian individuals from Russia. Approximately 9.3 milliliters of peripheral blood were drawn from each donor into EDTA-treated Vacutainer tubes. Ficoll-Paque density-gradient centrifugation was used to isolate PBMCs, with at least 6.5 million per sample. Total RNA, at least 5 micrograms per sample, was extracted from PBMCs with Trizol reagent. Naive CD45RAhigh/CD27high T cell percentages were measured by flow cytometry on a PBMC aliquot from every donor. The CDR3 holds 14 amino acids from the cysteine to the phenylalanine. Only the CDR3 DNA stays, 42 bases, in frame from base 1. CDR1 is given as SGHRS and CDR2 as YFSETQ, both from the germline V gene. V and J are truncated by 0 bases and 6 bases respectively, leaving an intervening sequence of 9 bases.

The record originates from a study of blood T cells in healthy people across ages (dated by TCRdb to the mid-2010s). Describing the broader study: In model experiments, template switching captured roughly one uniquely barcoded TCR beta cDNA molecule for every two T cells. To avoid experimental bias, donors of different ages were spread randomly across the sequencing lanes. To track age-related changes in TCR beta repertoire diversity, the study relied on deep sequencing normalized with unique cDNA molecular identifiers. The donors were divided into four age groups: young (average approximately 17 years), middle-aged (about 41), aged (approximately 62) and long-lived (approximately 74). Two additional independent replicas of 1 million unique cDNA reads from the same blood draw were analyzed for two donors (one aged 18 to 30 and one aged 80 or older). Study-wide findings and limitations: Estimates of total diversity from one million sequenced T cells were regarded as lower bounds and underestimates. There was a strong correlation between observed TCR beta diversity and the percentage of naive T cells measured by flow cytometry. Since profiling was done on bulk unsorted PBMCs, naive and antigen-experienced compartments could not be conclusively compared. As age increased, observed TCR beta diversity per million T cells dropped in a roughly linear way, and a significant reduction was already evident by age roughly 40. Compared with the aged group, the long-lived group had more naive CD4+ T cells, fewer expanded clones and increased TCR diversity, suggesting age selection. The CMV infection status of donors was not known, potentially confounding age-related changes in expanded clonotypes.

The library was obtained by 5' RACE. For sequencing, an Illumina HiSeq 2500 was employed. A second PCR of roughly 7 to 11 cycles was performed with a sample-barcoded 5' primer and a J-beta primer mix. Each TCR beta cDNA molecule received a unique molecular identifier from a template-switch 5' adaptor carrying 12 random nucleotides. Each sample yielded at least 3 million CDR3-containing paired-end reads. The Mint cDNA synthesis kit, primed by a TRBC-specific oligonucleotide, was used to synthesize first-strand cDNA from all RNA. Following uracil-DNA glycosylase treatment, all cDNA underwent a first 18-cycle PCR with the universal primers M1SS and BC2_uni_R. The original pipeline was this. Each sample was normalized by randomly selecting 1 million high-quality reads, each carrying a distinct molecular identifier. Reads sharing molecular identifiers were discarded rather than binned into consensus sequences. CDR3 identification, clonotype clustering and error correction used MiTCR with a Q25 quality threshold and the strictest error-elimination algorithm. Lower-bound total TCR beta diversity was estimated with a nonparametric unseen species model using Euler transformation. TCRdb reran the public reads through fastp at Q25 and MiXCR, keeping productive beta chains. One record per CDR3 amino acid sequence lists the most common genes and DNA. The V and J calls, along with clone size, are taken from TCRdb and not from the paper's own processing. The sample data list about 600,000 distinct CDR3 sequences, and roughly 43% of these were observed just once. The ten largest clonotypes hold under 30% of the sample.

This chain is built from TRBV5-1 and TRBJ1-4; the D gene cannot be resolved reliably. Sequenced: blood. The source is an elderly man in good health. The CDR3 reads as follows: CASSLGDQDEKLFF. The DNA reads as follows: TGCGCCAGCAGCTTGGGAGATCAGGATGAAAAACTGTTTTTT. Where the CDR3 stops, the reference TRBV5-1 and TRBJ1-4 genes take over; the full variable domain is KAGVTQTPRYLIKTRGQQVTLSCSPISGHRSVSWYQQTPGQGLQFLFEYFSETQRNKGNFPGRFSGRQFSNSRSEMNVSTLELGDSALYLCASSLGDQDEKLFFGSGTQLSVL.